This TCR beta chain emerged from a study of blood T cells in healthy people across ages. In germline, CDR1 is SGHRS, CDR2 YFSETQ. This CDR3 has 16 amino acids. After removal of 4 bases from V and 0 bases from J, the junction contained 6 bases not matched to a gene. Next came a second PCR, run for about 7 to 12 cycles, which used a sample-barcoded 5' primer along with a J-beta primer mix. TCRdb reprocessed the 5' RACE reads with MiXCR, giving one entry per CDR3 protein. In the table there are 550,000 to 800,000 distinct CDR3 sequences, roughly 30% of which are singletons. This clonotype was found a few times. Its antigen remains unknown. General observations from the study: Shifts in expanded clonotypes may have been confounded by donor CMV status, which was unknown. Naive CD4+ cell counts and diversity both ran higher in long-lived than in aged donors. Per-million-T-cell TCR beta diversity fell roughly linearly with age.

Each donor's blood draw was approximately 10 milliliters of peripheral blood. This receptor was obtained from a woman of 80 years or more in good health. V gene TRBV5-1 combines with J gene TRBJ2-2; TRBD2 agrees at 7 bases. The sample taken for sequencing was blood. CDR3 in amino acids: CASSRGENANTGELFF. CDR3 sequence (DNA): TGCGCCAGCAGCCGGGGGGAGAACGCGAACACCGGGGAGCTGTTTTTT.